The 18 T cell receptor beta chains below all came from one sample that was sequenced in a study of CD8+CD57+ T cells in acquired aplastic anemia. Genomic DNA provided the template from which TCR beta VDJ and CDR3 profiles were obtained. TCRdb re-analysed the reads in MiXCR, keeping a single row per CDR3 protein. The sample contains 130,000 or so distinct CDR3 sequences, under 65% of which appear only once. Patients chosen for sequencing had CD8+CD57+ cells that had expanded, as shown by flow cytometry. Sequencing was performed on sorted CD4+, CD8+, or CD8+CD57+ T cells (not recorded which) from PBMCs. The receptors originated from a human donor with aplastic anemia.

The V call is TRBV10-3, the J call TRBJ1-3; D not certain. With 0 bases removed from V and 4 bases from J, the gap between germline ends came to 4 bases. This CDR3 comprises 13 residues. Germline V gene data show CDR1 as ENHRY and CDR2 as SYGVKD. CDR3 protein: CAISESSGNTIYF. In DNA, the CDR3 is TGTGCCATCAGTGAGTCGTCGGGAAACACCATATATTTT.

The CDR3, as DNA: TGCAGCGCGTACCACGTAGGAGACACCGGGGAGCTGTTTTTT. It encodes CSAYHVGDTGELFF. The chain carries TRBV29-1 and TRBJ2-2; D remains unclear. The CDR3 extends over 14 amino acids. V lost 7 bases, J lost 3 bases, and 15 bases lay in between. Germline values: CDR1 SQVTM, CDR2 ANQGSEA.

Details on this clonotype: The CDR3 carries no conserved terminal phenylalanine or tryptophan, so it likely arises from a read error. Written as DNA, the CDR3 is TGTGCTAGCAGCTTAGTCACAGGCCTACGCACAGATACGCAGTATGTT. Its translation is CASSLVTGLRTDTQYV. This chain connects TRBV11-1 to TRBJ2-3, with D maybe TRBD1 (5 bases). The germline gives CDR1 SGHAT, CDR2 FQDESV (reference sequence). The CDR3 is made up of 16 amino acids.

The chain joins TRBV20-1 to TRBJ2-7; D is perhaps TRBD2 (6 bases). V was trimmed by 2 bases and J by 0 bases, leaving 8 bases between them. Germline CDR1 is DFQATT and CDR2 is SNEGSKA (reference sequence). CDR3 length equals 13 residues. The CDR3 region has the DNA TGCAGTGCTAGACGGGAGAGCTCCTACGAGCAGTACTTC. This encodes CSARRESSYEQYF.

This clonotype showed up just a few times. This chain links TRBV4-1 with TRBJ2-5, with D possibly being TRBD2 (5 bases). V was cut by 3 bases and J by 1 base, with 9 bases left in between. The CDR3 sequence is 14 residues long. In germline, CDR1 is MGHRA, CDR2 YSYEKL. CDR3 DNA sequence: TGCGCCAGCAGCCACCAGCGGAGCCAAGAGACCCAGTACTTC. Its protein is CASSHQRSQETQYF.

This clonotype was found many times. V is TRBV9 and J is TRBJ2-7, with TRBD1 identical over 10 bases. CDR1 SGDLS and CDR2 YYNGEE come from the germline V gene. Trimming removed 0 bases from V and 1 base from J; junction bases left unmatched: 10. This CDR3 contains 18 residues. The CDR3 nucleotides read TGTGCCAGCAGCGTAGAGCCGACGGGGACAGGGGCGTCCTACGAGCAGTACTTC. Translation gives CASSVEPTGTGASYEQYF.

This chain uses TRBV6-2 or TRBV6-3 with TRBJ1-1; TRBD1 is a possible D gene (6 bases). The CDR3 is 13 residues long. The germline V gene has CDR1 MNHEY and CDR2 SVGEGT. V lost 6 bases and J lost 5, with 13 bases in between. The CDR3 DNA is TGTGCCAGCAGCCACGGACAGTCGACTGAAGCTTTCTTT. This sequence encodes CASSHGQSTEAFF.

The chain carries TRBV24-1 and TRBJ2-2, with D perhaps TRBD1 (5 bases). The germline V and J ends were trimmed by 5 bases and 6 bases, with 9 bases remaining between them. This CDR3 has 13 amino acids. Germline V CDR1 and CDR2: KGHDR, SFDVKD. The CDR3 DNA is TGTGCCACCAGTGGACAGTACCCCGGGGAGCTGTTTTTT. Translating gives CATSGQYPGELFF.

This clonotype was detected many times. This chain uses TRBV6-1 with TRBJ2-5; the D gene could be TRBD1 or TRBD2 (7 bases each). The CDR3 is 16 residues long. Germline V gene sequence: CDR1 MNHNS, CDR2 SASEGT. V lost 3 bases and J 2 bases, leaving 16 bases between the germline ends. In DNA form, the CDR3 reads TGTGCCAGCAGTGAGCTGACAGGGACTATTCAAGAGACCCAGTACTTC. Encoded protein: CASSELTGTIQETQYF.

The V call is TRBV7-8, the J call TRBJ2-7; D gene uncertain. The CDR3 is 15 residues long. Trimming took 5 bases from V and 0 from J, leaving 14 bases between them. Germline assignment: CDR1 SGHVS and CDR2 FQNEAQ. This CDR3 reads CASSQVESSSYEQYF. The CDR3 region has the DNA TGTGCCAGCAGCCAAGTCGAGTCTAGCTCCTACGAGCAGTACTTC.

There are a few counts of this clonotype. The gene calls are TRBV24-1 and TRBJ2-3; D gene ambiguous. Per germline, CDR1 KGHDR and CDR2 SFDVKD. Trimming pared 1 base from V and 5 bases from J, leaving 9 bases between. The CDR3 sequence is 14 residues long. CDR3 bases: TGTGCCACCAGTGATTTTATCGGAAAAGATACGCAGTATTTT. Its translation: CATSDFIGKDTQYF.

The V and J genes are TRBV15 and TRBJ2-7, with D perhaps TRBD2 (5 bases). Per germline, CDR1 LNHNV and CDR2 YYDKDF (reference sequence). Trimming stripped 0 bases from V and 7 bases from J, with 10 bases between. The CDR3 totals 13 residues. The CDR3 protein is CATSRDIRREQYF. The CDR3 DNA reads TGTGCCACCAGCAGAGATATCAGGAGGGAGCAGTACTTC.

This clonotype was seen a few times. The chain couples TRBV28 to TRBJ2-7, with D possibly TRBD2 on 5 matching bases. The germline V gene encodes CDR1 MDHEN and CDR2 SYDVKM. The CDR3 contains 13 residues. Trimming cost V 3 bases and J 5 bases, with 11 bases left between them. The CDR3 coding sequence is TGTGCCAGCAGTTTTGGGGAGTTCGACGAGCAGTACTTC. It translates to CASSFGEFDEQYF.

This clonotype was recorded at least ten times. The chain employs TRBV4-3 and TRBJ2-7; tentative D call: TRBD2 (5 bases). CDR1 and CDR2 (germline): LGHNA, YSLEER. V was cut by 3 bases and J by 3 bases, with 12 bases left in between. The length of the CDR3 is 14 residues. CDR3: CASSQFTGSYEQYF. The CDR3 DNA reads as TGCGCCAGCAGCCAGTTCACGGGGAGCTACGAGCAGTACTTC.

In this sample, this clonotype turned up many times. CDR3 coding DNA: TGCAGTGCTGGAGTGATGGTTTCGGGGCCTGAAGCTTTCTTT. It is translated as CSAGVMVSGPEAFF. This chain joins TRBV20-1 and TRBJ1-1, with D perhaps matching TRBD1 (5 bases). The CDR3 sequence is 14 residues long. V lost 5 bases, J lost 6 bases, and 19 bases lay in between. Germline values: CDR1 DFQATT, CDR2 SNEGSKA (reference sequence).

The V gene is TRBV20-1, the J gene TRBJ2-1; a possible D gene is TRBD1 (5 bases). The germline V and J ends were trimmed by 1 base and 10 bases, with 14 bases remaining between them. The germline V gene encodes CDR1 DFQATT and CDR2 SNEGSKA (reference sequence). This CDR3 is 13 amino acids long. Written as DNA, the CDR3 is TGCAGTGCTAGAGGGACAAGGGATTGGGAGCAGTTCTTC. It encodes CSARGTRDWEQFF.

V is TRBV11-1 and J is TRBJ1-5, with D possibly TRBD1 on 5 matching bases. Deletions cut 1 base from V and 0 bases from J, with 10 bases between. CDR3 length equals 16 residues. Per the germline V gene, CDR1 is SGHAT and CDR2 is FQDESV (reference sequence). CDR3 DNA: TGTGCCAGCAGCTTAGAAGACAGCCATAGCAATCAGCCCCAGCATTTT. Its translation: CASSLEDSHSNQPQHF.

This clonotype was detected only once. The genes are TRBV20-1 and TRBJ2-7; 8 bases agree with TRBD2. This CDR3 has 16 amino acids. Trimming at V came to 0 bases and at J to 3 bases, leaving 10 bases not matched to a gene. Germline CDR1 and CDR2: DFQATT and SNEGSKA (reference sequence). The CDR3 sequence: CSARDVITGGVYEQYV. The CDR3 region has the DNA TGCAGTGCTAGAGATGTTATAACGGGAGGGGTCTACGAGCAGTACGTC.